Below, 5 T cell receptor beta chains from the same sample are listed, as sequenced in a study of identical twins. TCRdb analysed the 5' RACE reads with MiXCR anew, one entry per CDR3 protein. The sample includes 200,000 to 300,000 distinct CDR3 sequences, about 10% seen only once; the top ten take about 9.1%. The sample consisted of memory T cells sorted from blood. Receptors were obtained from a man aged 50 or older in good health.

In this sample, this clonotype turned up many times. V and J are TRBV12-3 or TRBV12-4 and TRBJ1-2; D is perhaps TRBD1 (5 bases). Trimming took off 2 bases at V and 2 bases at J, with 12 bases between the two ends. The CDR3 runs 15 residues. The CDR3 sequence: CASSLMRGGNYGYTF. CDR3 DNA: TGTGCCAGCAGTTTAATGCGGGGCGGGAACTATGGCTACACCTTC.

This clonotype was counted between two and nine times. This sequence joins TRBV20-1 and TRBJ2-5, with TRBD1 matching 9 bases. Per the germline V gene, CDR1 is DFQATT and CDR2 is SNEGSKA (reference sequence). CDR3 size: 19 residues. After removal of 6 bases from V and 2 bases from J, the junction contained 22 bases not matched to a gene. The CDR3 loop is CSAKRSTGGVSISQETQYF. CDR3 nucleotides: TGCAGTGCAAAGAGATCGACAGGGGGGGTCTCGATCTCTCAAGAGACCCAGTACTTC.

This clonotype occurred many times. This sequence joins TRBV28 and TRBJ1-1; no clear D. Germline CDR1 MDHEN, CDR2 SYDVKM. With 1 base removed from V and 2 bases from J, the gap between germline ends came to 14 bases. The CDR3 has 16 residues. This CDR3 is CASSLSGLNRNTEAFF. CDR3 sequence (DNA): TGTGCCAGCAGTTTATCCGGTCTCAATCGTAACACTGAAGCTTTCTTT.

This clonotype was seen ten or more times. The chain is built from TRBV5-1 and TRBJ2-5; the D is unclear. The V and J ends lost 1 base and 2 bases respectively, with 12 bases between them. CDR1 is SGHRS, CDR2 YFSETQ, per germline. The CDR3 covers 15 residues. CDR3 residues: CASSLQPAQQETQYF. DNA for the CDR3: TGCGCCAGCAGCTTGCAACCGGCTCAACAAGAGACCCAGTACTTC.

This clonotype was counted ten times or more. The V gene is TRBV5-5, the J gene TRBJ1-5; tentative D call: TRBD1 (5 bases). Germline CDR1 reads SGHKS; CDR2 reads YYEKEE (reference sequence). CDR3 size: 15 residues. The V and J ends lost 2 bases and 2 bases respectively, with 11 bases between them. This chain's CDR3 is CASSFLVGGNQPQHF. The CDR3 region has the DNA TGTGCCAGCAGCTTTTTGGTGGGGGGCAATCAGCCCCAGCATTTT.